What follows describes a single T cell receptor beta chain. What it recognizes is unknown. The data belong to a study of cytomegalovirus exposure and HLA in healthy donors. The PCR ran on 60 Vbeta and 13 Jbeta primers. Using immunoSEQ multiplex PCR, the repertoire was profiled, and TCRdb retains in-frame clones only, with some absent. The data hold approximately 90,000 clones, with about 80% observed a single time. Study conclusions and caveats: An apparent linkage of common viral pathogens to several of the most significant clusters emerged in a later analysis. Trimming of TCR beta V- and J-genes showed a link, identified in a later analysis, to a missense DCLRE1C variant.

The source is a male donor in good health and CMV-seronegative. Input material: PBMCs.

Here the CDR3 DNA reads TGTGCCACCCGCCGGACAGTGCTGAACACTGAAGCTTTCTTT. This sequence encodes CATRRTVLNTEAFF. The chain carries TRBV27 and TRBJ1-1; the D gene is possibly TRBD1 (6 bases). Trimming stripped 10 bases from V and 0 bases from J, with 15 bases between. Germline-derived CDR1 and CDR2 are MNHEY and SMNVEV (reference sequence). CDR3 length: 14 residues.